The 18 T cell receptor beta chains below all came from one sample that was sequenced in a study of radiation and T cells in renal cell carcinoma. Documented time point: baseline pretreatment blood. The treatment was: 15 Gy SBRT to primary tumor, nephrectomy 4 weeks later. Only in-frame clones appear in the TCRdb table, and some are missing; sequencing was by immunoSEQ multiplex PCR. The table includes approximately 120,000 clones, around 80% detected once. This specimen was blood, taken from a patient whose treatment included radiotherapy and nephrectomy. The receptor set was obtained from a woman aged 55-69 years with renal cell carcinoma.

This CDR3 is CASAQGGEQYF. Here the CDR3 DNA reads TGTGCCAGTGCCCAGGGGGGTGAGCAGTACTTC. The chain is built from TRBV6-1 and TRBJ2-7; tentative D call: TRBD1 (7 bases). The CDR3 extends over 11 amino acids. Trimming removed 9 bases at V and 7 bases at J, with 13 bases between. Germline CDR1 MNHNS, CDR2 SASEGT.

The chain links TRBV25-1 to TRBJ2-7, with D possibly matching TRBD2 (6 bases). V lost 5 bases to trimming and J lost 6 bases, with 17 bases between them. The length of the CDR3 is 14 residues. In germline, CDR1 is MGHDK, CDR2 SYGVNS. As DNA, the CDR3 is TGTGCCAGCAGTAGATCGGGGGAGATACCCGAGCAGTACTTC. Translated, it gives CASSRSGEIPEQYF.

The chain employs TRBV19 and TRBJ1-1; D call uncertain. This CDR3 is built from 15 residues. V lost 1 base and J 3 bases, leaving 12 bases between the germline ends. Germline lookup yields CDR1 LNHDA and CDR2 SQIVND (reference sequence). CDR3 nucleotide sequence: TGTGCCAGTAGTATAGCCGGGGTTAAGGACACTGAAGCTTTCTTT. This translates into CASSIAGVKDTEAFF.

This clone was counted between two and nine times. The chain links TRBV18 to TRBJ1-1, with a possible D match to TRBD1 (5 bases). V was pared by 1 base and J by 4 bases, with 7 bases between. The CDR3 spans 13 residues. Per germline, CDR1 KGHSH and CDR2 LQKENI. CDR3: CASSPQGRTEAFF. Written as DNA, the CDR3 is TGTGCCAGCTCACCACAGGGGCGCACTGAAGCTTTCTTT. The variable domain in full, with the rest retrieved from reference TRBV18 and TRBJ1-1, is NAGVMQNPRHLVRRRGQEARLRCSPMKGHSHVYWYRQLPEEGLKFMVYLQKENIIDESGMPKERFSAEFPKEGPSILRIQQVVRGDSAAYFCASSPQGRTEAFFGQGTRLTVV.

This clone was found a few times. At one end, the junction sequence differs from germline, possibly due to a read error. This chain joins TRBV7-2 and TRBJ2-1, with D possibly matching TRBD2 (6 bases). CDR1 is SGHTA and CDR2 is FQGNSA in the germline V gene. This CDR3 is 13 amino acids long. The CDR3 bases are TGTGCCAGCAGCTTAGCGGGGCTAGCGATATTGCTCTTC. This gives the protein CASSLAGLAILLF.

The rearrangement joins TRBV5-1 to TRBJ2-7, with a weak D call TRBD1 (5 bases). The germline V gene has CDR1 SGHRS and CDR2 YFSETQ. This CDR3 contains 16 residues. The V end was cut by 0 bases, the J end by 4 bases, with 17 bases between. CDR3 sequence: CASSLVQGKSGYEQYF. In nucleotides, the CDR3 is TGCGCCAGCAGCTTGGTTCAGGGCAAAAGTGGGTACGAGCAGTACTTC.

The V gene is TRBV5-6, the J gene TRBJ2-4; D unresolved. Germline CDR1 and CDR2: SGHDT and YYEEEE. Trimming stripped 2 bases from V and 5 bases from J, with 5 bases between. CDR3 size: 12 residues. In DNA, the CDR3 is TGTGCCAGCAGCTTCACAGAAAACATTCAGTACTTC. This gives the protein CASSFTENIQYF.

This clone was counted only a few times. V gene TRBV23-1 combines with J gene TRBJ1-1; D is perhaps TRBD1 (6 bases). TRBV23-1 is flagged as an ORF with uncertain function. The germline V and J ends were trimmed by 6 bases and 3 bases, with 20 bases remaining between them. The CDR3 spans 16 residues. CDR3 bases: TGCGCCAGCAGCCTGACCCAGGGGCTCGAGGACACTGAAGCTTTCTTT. Translating gives CASSLTQGLEDTEAFF.

This rearrangement joins TRBV19 to TRBJ2-3, with D possibly being TRBD1 (6 bases). Looked up from germline, CDR1 is LNHDA and CDR2 is SQIVND (reference sequence). The CDR3 extends over 14 amino acids. Trimming stripped 5 bases from V and 6 bases from J, with 15 bases between. CDR3 loop: CASSPRQDGDTQYF. As DNA, the CDR3 is TGTGCCAGTAGTCCGCGACAGGACGGGGATACGCAGTATTTT.

The chain joins TRBV4-1 to TRBJ2-7; D remains ambiguous. CDR3 length equals 13 residues. Trimming removed 1 base at V and 7 bases at J, with 11 bases between. CDR1 and CDR2 (germline): MGHRA, YSYEKL. The CDR3 DNA reads as TGCGCCAGCAGCCAAGTGGGGATTCGGGAGCAGTACTTC. Protein product: CASSQVGIREQYF.

This CDR3 is CASSRDRGDGNTIYF. The CDR3 DNA reads as TGTGCCAGCAGCCGGGACAGGGGAGATGGAAACACCATATATTTT. V is TRBV7-2 and J is TRBJ1-3, with 10 nucleotides matching TRBD1. The CDR3 contains 15 residues. With 5 bases clipped from V and 3 bases from J, the junction kept 4 bases outside the gene matches. Germline V lookup: CDR1 SGHTA, CDR2 FQGNSA. The complete variable domain, with remaining parts taken from reference TRBV7-2 and TRBJ1-3, reads GAGVSQSPSNKVTEKGKDVELRCDPISGHTALYWYRQSLGQGLEFLIYFQGNSAPDKSGLPSDRFSAERTGGSVSTLTIQRTQQEDSAVYLCASSRDRGDGNTIYFGEGSWLTVV.

The V gene is TRBV19, the J gene TRBJ2-5; D is tentatively TRBD1 or TRBD2 (5 bases each). Trimming shortened V by 3 bases and J by 5 bases, and 19 bases separated the two germline ends. Germline CDR1 and CDR2: LNHDA and SQIVND (reference sequence). The CDR3 runs 16 residues. The CDR3 sequence: CASSIGLGIWGETQYF. In DNA, the CDR3 is TGTGCCAGTAGTATCGGTCTGGGTATCTGGGGGGAGACCCAGTACTTC.

CDR3 sequence: CASSLGGVGADGYTF. CDR3 in DNA: TGTGCCAGCAGCCTAGGGGGGGTAGGAGCGGATGGCTACACCTTC. The rearrangement uses TRBV7-9 and TRBJ1-2; maybe TRBD1 (6 bases). Per the germline V gene, CDR1 is SEHNR and CDR2 is FQNEAQ (reference sequence). The CDR3 has 15 residues. V was cut by 5 bases and J by 6 bases, with 19 bases left in between.

The chain has TRBV29-1 and TRBJ2-5, with 10 bases that match TRBD2. The CDR3 length is 14 residues. V was pared by 6 bases and J by 5 bases, with 9 bases of the junction left unmatched. In germline, CDR1 is SQVTM, CDR2 ANQGSEA. CDR3 amino acids: CSVHPLAGVETQYF. CDR3 DNA sequence: TGCAGCGTCCACCCCCTAGCGGGAGTTGAGACCCAGTACTTC.

V gene TRBV19 combines with J gene TRBJ1-6, with TRBD1 matching over 7 bases. The CDR3 has 17 amino acids. Per germline, CDR1 LNHDA and CDR2 SQIVND (reference sequence). J gave up 5 bases and V 6 bases, and 13 bases lay outside the gene matches. The chain's CDR3 is CASSIPLVTGNNSPLHF. The CDR3 bases are TGTGCCAGTAGCATACCCCTTGTGACAGGGAATAATTCACCCCTCCACTTT.

This chain joins TRBV13 and TRBJ1-4; maybe TRBD1 (6 bases). Trimming took off 3 bases at V and 0 bases at J, with 11 bases between the two ends. Germline assignment: CDR1 PRHDT and CDR2 FYEKMQ (reference sequence). This CDR3 is built from 16 residues. For the CDR3, the DNA is TGTGCCAGCAGCTTTCGGGGACATCCAACTAATGAAAAACTGTTTTTT. It yields the protein CASSFRGHPTNEKLFF.

This clone was seen once. This sequence joins TRBV7-9 and TRBJ1-2, with D unclear. The V gene lost 3 bases and the J gene lost 6 bases, with 11 bases spanning the gap. The CDR3 has 13 residues. Germline V gene lookup returns CDR1 SEHNR and CDR2 FQNEAQ (reference sequence). CDR3 amino acids: CASSLSPGDGYTF. For the CDR3, the DNA is TGTGCCAGCAGCTTGTCCCCTGGGGATGGCTACACCTTC.

The chain joins TRBV4-1 to TRBJ1-2; 9 bases map to TRBD1. CDR3 size: 16 residues. Germline V gene sequence: CDR1 MGHRA, CDR2 YSYEKL. After removal of 4 bases from V and 3 bases from J, the junction contained 9 bases not matched to a gene. Written as DNA, the CDR3 is TGCGCCAGCAGCCTCCCCGATGGACAGGGGTACTATGGCTACACCTTC. Encoded protein: CASSLPDGQGYYGYTF.